The 21 T cell receptor beta chains below were found in one sample sequenced in a study of T-cell memory formation after mild COVID-19. A single record per CDR3 protein comes from TCRdb applying MiXCR to the 5' RACE reads. The sample gives more than 80,000 distinct CDR3 sequences, about an eighth of which show up once; approximately 30% is in the top ten. The specimen was PBMCs or a T cell subset sorted from them (not recorded which). The receptors derive from an adult woman who had mild COVID-19 (a few samples of this study predate the infection). Cell type and time point are not known.

This clonotype was seen more than once but under ten times. The J gene is TRBJ2-7, the V gene TRBV4-3; 9 bases map to TRBD2. The CDR3 has 14 residues. CDR1 is LGHNA, CDR2 YSLEER, per germline. V lost 4 bases and J lost 1; bases outside the gene matches: 2. The CDR3 DNA follows: TGCGCCAGCAGCCCTGCGGGGGGGTCCTACGAGCAGTACTTC. It encodes CASSPAGGSYEQYF.

CDR3 sequence reads: CSALGGGELFF. CDR3 DNA: TGCAGCGCCCTGGGGGGCGGGGAGCTGTTTTTT. The chain links TRBV29-1 to TRBJ2-2; tentative D call: TRBD2 (6 bases). The CDR3 is 11 amino acids. Trimming left V 7 bases short and J 7 bases short, with 10 bases between. Germline lookup yields CDR1 SQVTM and CDR2 ANQGSEA.

This clonotype was seen a few times. CDR3 loop: CASSDSGGLGTDTQYF. In DNA form, the CDR3 reads TGTGCCAGCAGTGACTCGGGAGGGCTGGGCACAGATACGCAGTATTTT. The chain joins TRBV6-4 to TRBJ2-3; 7 positions agree with TRBD2. Germline assignment: CDR1 MRHNA and CDR2 SNTAGT. The CDR3 is 16 amino acids. Germline trimming cut 0 bases from V and 1 base from J; bases unmatched to any gene: 4.

This clonotype was found a few times. The rearrangement links TRBV15 to TRBJ2-7, with D perhaps matching TRBD1 or TRBD2 (5 bases each). Germline V gives CDR1 LNHNV, CDR2 YYDKDF (reference sequence). Between the trimmed V and J ends, which lost 8 bases and 1 base, there was a span of 12 bases. CDR3 length: 13 amino acids. CDR3 amino acids: CATALGRSYEQYF. As DNA, the CDR3 is TGTGCCACCGCCCTGGGACGGTCCTACGAGCAGTACTTC.

In DNA, the CDR3 is TGTGCCAGCTCACCAACCACGGCTGCAAATGGCTACACCTTC. It translates to CASSPTTAANGYTF. The J gene is TRBJ1-2, the V gene TRBV18; D is unclear. Between the trimmed V and J ends, which lost 2 bases and 6 bases, there was a span of 13 bases. Germline-derived CDR1 and CDR2 are KGHSH and LQKENI. CDR3 length: 14 residues.

This clonotype was found many times. The J gene is TRBJ2-1, the V gene TRBV7-9; 8 bases agree with TRBD2. V was pared by 0 bases and J by 5 bases, with 6 bases of the junction left unmatched. The CDR3 length is 16 residues. Per the germline V gene, CDR1 is SEHNR and CDR2 is FQNEAQ (reference sequence). In nucleotides, the CDR3 is TGTGCCAGCAGCTTAGCGGTTCTAGCGGGCCACAATGAGCAGTTCTTC. Translating gives CASSLAVLAGHNEQFF. The complete variable domain, with remaining parts taken from reference TRBV7-9 and TRBJ2-1, reads DTGVSQNPRHKITKRGQNVTFRCDPISEHNRLYWYRQTLGQGPEFLTYFQNEAQLEKSRLLSDRFSAERPKGSFSTLEIQRTEQGDSAMYLCASSLAVLAGHNEQFFGPGTRLTVL.

CDR3 nucleotide sequence: TGTGCCACCAGTCCGGGACAGGACACAGATACGCAGTATTTT. This gives the protein CATSPGQDTDTQYF. The rearrangement uses TRBV24-1 and TRBJ2-3, with 8 nucleotides matching TRBD1. Germline V CDR1 and CDR2: KGHDR, SFDVKD. This CDR3 is built from 14 residues. Germline trimming cut 6 bases from V and 2 bases from J; bases unmatched to any gene: 3.

In this sample, this clonotype turned up a few times. V usage is TRBV29-1 and J usage is TRBJ2-7, with 7 bases fitting TRBD1. Per the germline V gene, CDR1 is SQVTM and CDR2 is ANQGSEA. Trimming took 8 bases from V and 0 from J; bases not matched to a gene: 7. The CDR3 covers 13 residues. This chain's CDR3 is CSITGDVSYEQYF. The CDR3 DNA reads as TGCAGCATCACAGGGGACGTCTCCTACGAGCAGTACTTC.

Ten or more counts support this clonotype. The genes are TRBV4-3 and TRBJ2-7; D perhaps matches TRBD1 (6 bases). Looked up from germline, CDR1 is LGHNA and CDR2 is YSLEER. Trimming took 0 bases from V and 2 from J, leaving 11 bases between them. This CDR3 region has 15 residues. The CDR3 coding sequence is TGCGCCAGCAGCCAAGATGGGCAGGGGACCTACGAGCAGTACTTC. Translated, it gives CASSQDGQGTYEQYF.

The CDR3 reads CASSQVGPGGSYNEQFF. CDR3 sequence (DNA): TGCGCCAGCAGCCAAGTCGGCCCGGGGGGTTCCTACAATGAGCAGTTCTTC. The chain has TRBV4-1 and TRBJ2-1, with TRBD2 matching over 7 bases. The CDR3 length is 17 residues. The germline CDR1 and CDR2 sequences are MGHRA and YSYEKL. The ends lost 1 base at V and 1 base at J; junction bases unmatched: 7.

This clonotype turned up a few times. The J gene is TRBJ2-7, the V gene TRBV5-1; 7 positions agree with TRBD1. The CDR3 spans 16 residues. After removal of 4 bases from V and 4 bases from J, the junction contained 14 bases not matched to a gene. Germline assignment: CDR1 SGHRS and CDR2 YFSETQ. The chain's CDR3 is CASSMDRYQPPYEQYF. The CDR3 DNA is TGCGCCAGCAGCATGGACAGGTACCAACCCCCTTACGAGCAGTACTTC.

The chain recombines TRBV20-1 with TRBJ2-5; maybe TRBD2 (6 bases). Germline V gene data show CDR1 as DFQATT and CDR2 as SNEGSKA (reference sequence). CDR3 length: 15 amino acids. Trimming stripped 0 bases from V and 1 base from J, with 12 bases between. The CDR3 DNA is TGCAGTGCTAGAGACCTAGAGCGGGTCCAAGAGACCCAGTACTTC. It codes for CSARDLERVQETQYF.

In its sample, this clonotype was seen a few times. The CDR3 loop is CATSRVRDGYNEQFF. CDR3 DNA: TGTGCCACCAGCAGAGTCCGGGACGGTTACAATGAGCAGTTCTTC. V and J are TRBV15 and TRBJ2-1, with D perhaps TRBD1 or TRBD2 (5 bases each). Trimming cost V 1 base and J 4 bases, with 11 bases left between them. Germline lookup yields CDR1 LNHNV and CDR2 YYDKDF (reference sequence). The CDR3 extends over 15 amino acids.

This clonotype was counted only a few times. The V and J genes are TRBV27 and TRBJ2-2; weak D call: TRBD2 (6 bases). Trimming took off 2 bases at V and 7 bases at J, with 14 bases between the two ends. The germline V gene encodes CDR1 MNHEY and CDR2 SMNVEV (reference sequence). CDR3 length equals 15 residues. CDR3 sequence: CASSLGRELGGELFF. CDR3 nucleotides: TGTGCCAGCAGTTTAGGTCGGGAGTTGGGCGGGGAGCTGTTTTTT.

Ten or more counts support this clonotype. The chain recombines TRBV7-9 with TRBJ2-5; TRBD2 is a possible D gene (6 bases). The CDR3 has 15 amino acids. V was trimmed by 1 base and J by 3 bases, leaving 12 bases between them. Per germline, CDR1 SEHNR and CDR2 FQNEAQ (reference sequence). CDR3 sequence (DNA): TGTGCCAGCAGCTTAGGGTTAGCGGACAAAGAGACCCAGTACTTC. Its protein product is CASSLGLADKETQYF.

This clonotype was seen a few times. The chain joins TRBV19 to TRBJ1-1, with a tentative D call TRBD1 (5 bases). Germline assignment: CDR1 LNHDA and CDR2 SQIVND (reference sequence). The germline V and J ends were trimmed by 3 bases and 7 bases, with 9 bases remaining between them. The CDR3 is 12 amino acids. DNA of the CDR3: TGTGCCAGTAGTATGGGGGTCCATGAAGCTTTCTTT. This translates into CASSMGVHEAFF.

The CDR3 loop is CSVEDGWLGATYGYTF. The CDR3 nucleotides read TGCAGCGTTGAAGATGGCTGGTTGGGGGCTACCTATGGCTACACCTTC. The J gene is TRBJ1-2, the V gene TRBV29-1, with D possibly matching TRBD1 (6 bases). The CDR3 has 16 amino acids. The V end was cut by 0 bases, the J end by 4 bases, with 18 bases between. CDR1 and CDR2 (germline): SQVTM, ANQGSEA.

In this sample, this clonotype turned up a few times. The J gene is TRBJ2-2, the V gene TRBV12-3 or TRBV12-4; 10 positions agree with TRBD1. CDR3 length equals 17 residues. Trimming at V came to 3 bases and at J to 6 bases, leaving 10 bases not matched to a gene. This CDR3 is CASSLGTGQGLSGELFF. The DNA of the CDR3 is TGTGCCAGCAGTTTGGGGACGGGACAGGGGTTATCCGGGGAGCTGTTTTTT.

The rearrangement joins TRBV3-1 to TRBJ2-3, with a tentative D call TRBD1 (6 bases). The V and J ends lost 3 bases and 3 bases respectively, with 19 bases between them. Germline-derived CDR1 and CDR2 are LGHDT and YNNKEL (reference sequence). The CDR3 loop spans 17 amino acids. The CDR3 region is CASSHEHRTDETDTQYF. CDR3 coding DNA: TGTGCCAGCAGCCATGAGCACCGGACAGATGAAACAGATACGCAGTATTTT.

The chain carries TRBV3-1 and TRBJ1-2, with 11 bases identical to TRBD1. The CDR3 covers 14 residues. CDR1 and CDR2 (germline): LGHDT, YNNKEL (reference sequence). V was pared by 4 bases and J by 6 bases, with 4 bases of the junction left unmatched. CDR3 sequence: CASSRWTGGNGYTF. The CDR3 DNA reads TGTGCCAGCAGCCGATGGACAGGGGGCAATGGCTACACCTTC.

The table lists this clonotype with many counts. The chain couples TRBV5-6 to TRBJ2-7; weak D call: TRBD1 (5 bases). Germline CDR1 reads SGHDT; CDR2 reads YYEEEE. V was clipped by 1 base and J by 6 bases, with 11 bases between them. The CDR3 covers 13 residues. The CDR3 is CASSLNQGAEQYF. Written as DNA, the CDR3 is TGTGCCAGCAGCTTGAATCAGGGTGCCGAGCAGTACTTC.